A single sample is the source of the 19 T cell receptor beta chains below, sequenced in a study of shared clonotypes between healthy human individuals. TCRdb's copy holds only in-frame clones and misses some; the assay was immunoSEQ multiplex PCR. The sample contains roughly 2.2 million clones, more than 85% of which appear only once. Sequenced: naive CD4+ T cells from PBMCs. Subset described: CD45RA+ positively selected. All receptors derive from a man in his late teens or twenties in good health. Some clones in this sample may be carry-over from other donors' samples.

The chain uses TRBV11-1 and TRBJ2-7; D is perhaps TRBD1 or TRBD2 (5 bases each). This CDR3 has 17 amino acids. Germline V gene sequence: CDR1 SGHAT, CDR2 FQDESV (reference sequence). Trimming removed 5 bases from V and 6 bases from J, with 26 bases in between. Here the CDR3 reads CASSLPYGTATPPEQYF. For the CDR3, the DNA is TGTGCCAGCAGCCTACCTTATGGGACCGCAACGCCTCCCGAGCAGTACTTC. The full variable domain, with the rest looked up from reference TRBV11-1 and TRBJ2-7, is EAEVAQSPRYKITEKSQAVAFWCDPISGHATLYWYRQILGQGPELLVQFQDESVVDDSQLPKDRFSAERLKGVDSTLKIQPAELGDSAMYLCASSLPYGTATPPEQYFGPGTRLTVT.

The V gene is TRBV10-2, the J gene TRBJ2-3, with 16 bases lining up with TRBD2. V dropped 2 bases and J dropped 9; count of bases not matched to a gene: 17. Germline V gene data show CDR1 as WSHSY and CDR2 as SAAADI. This CDR3 spans 20 amino acids. CDR3 protein: CASSEPTLYGTSGRGPTQYF. CDR3 nucleotide sequence: TGCGCCAGCAGTGAGCCAACCCTATATGGGACTAGCGGGAGGGGTCCCACGCAGTATTTT.

The chain uses TRBV27 and TRBJ2-7, with TRBD1 matching over 7 bases. Looked up from germline, CDR1 is MNHEY and CDR2 is SMNVEV (reference sequence). This CDR3 has 16 residues. V lost 3 bases to trimming and J lost 3 bases; unmatched junction nucleotides: 11. In DNA form, the CDR3 reads TGTGCCAGCAGTTTCCGCGTCGGTAGGGGGCTCTACGAGCAGTACTTC. Its translation: CASSFRVGRGLYEQYF.

J is TRBJ2-7 and V is TRBV27; no clear D. Germline V CDR1 and CDR2: MNHEY, SMNVEV (reference sequence). Trimming pared 2 bases from V and 1 base from J, leaving 9 bases between. This CDR3 comprises 14 residues. The CDR3: CASSLPTKSYEQYF. CDR3 nucleotides: TGTGCCAGCAGTTTACCTACGAAGTCCTACGAGCAGTACTTC.

The CDR3 here is CASSLSVGTRTSAYNEQFF. As DNA, the CDR3 is TGCGCCAGCAGCTTGTCGGTTGGGACACGAACTAGCGCCTACAATGAGCAGTTCTTC. J is TRBJ2-1 and V is TRBV5-1; the D gene is possibly TRBD2 (7 bases). The V and J ends lost 1 base and 2 bases respectively, with 22 bases between them. Per germline, CDR1 SGHRS and CDR2 YFSETQ. The CDR3 has 19 residues. Looking up the rest from reference TRBV5-1 and TRBJ2-1 gives the full variable domain: KAGVTQTPRYLIKTRGQQVTLSCSPISGHRSVSWYQQTPGQGLQFLFEYFSETQRNKGNFPGRFSGRQFSNSRSEMNVSTLELGDSALYLCASSLSVGTRTSAYNEQFFGPGTRLTVL.

In this sample, this clone turned up a few times. V and J are TRBV27 and TRBJ1-2; D is ambiguous. Germline CDR1 reads MNHEY; CDR2 reads SMNVEV (reference sequence). Trimming took off 4 bases at V and 4 bases at J, with 10 bases between the two ends. The CDR3 is 13 residues long. This CDR3 is CASSSRTFYGYTF. The CDR3 DNA is TGTGCCAGCAGTTCCCGGACTTTCTATGGCTACACCTTC.

About this clone: Other DNA sequences of this sample code for an identical CDR3. V and J are TRBV11-2 and TRBJ2-3; no reliable D call. V was clipped by 1 base and J by 0 bases, with 5 bases between them. The germline V gene encodes CDR1 SGHAT and CDR2 FQNNGV. There are 14 residues in the CDR3. The CDR3 DNA reads TGTGCCAGCAGCTTAGTCGGGAGCACAGATACGCAGTATTTT. Translated, it gives CASSLVGSTDTQYF.

This sequence joins TRBV27 and TRBJ2-5, with D unresolved. The CDR3 contains 18 residues. Looked up from germline, CDR1 is MNHEY and CDR2 is SMNVEV (reference sequence). Trimming took 4 bases from V and 5 from J, leaving 26 bases between them. The DNA of the CDR3 is TGTGCCAGCAGTTCCTTGGAGTTGGTAGTCCCTTTTTCGGAGACCCAGTACTTC. Its protein is CASSSLELVVPFSETQYF.

The V gene is TRBV13, the J gene TRBJ2-1; 10 bases line up with TRBD2. Germline V gene data show CDR1 as PRHDT and CDR2 as FYEKMQ (reference sequence). V dropped 7 bases and J dropped 7; count of bases not matched to a gene: 13. The CDR3 length is 16 residues. CDR3 sequence: CASTTRASGRINEQFF. CDR3 nucleotide sequence: TGTGCCAGCACCACCAGGGCTAGCGGGAGAATAAATGAGCAGTTCTTC.

V and J are TRBV4-2 and TRBJ2-1; 9 bases are shared with TRBD2. V shed 0 bases and J 4 bases; nucleotides not matched to a gene: 7. The germline V gene encodes CDR1 LGHNA and CDR2 YNFKEQ. This CDR3 has 17 amino acids. The CDR3 loop is CASSQDSQSGRYNEQFF. In nucleotides, the CDR3 is TGTGCCAGCAGCCAAGATAGTCAAAGCGGGAGGTACAATGAGCAGTTCTTC.

Note on this clone: Other DNA sequences from this sample encode an identical CDR3 as well. The chain is built from TRBV7-3 and TRBJ1-1; D may be TRBD1 (5 bases). Trimming cost V 3 bases and J 0 bases, with 8 bases left between them. Germline values: CDR1 SGHTA, CDR2 FQGTGA. The CDR3 has 14 amino acids. The CDR3 region has the DNA TGTGCCAGCAGCTTGGGGGGAATGAACACTGAAGCTTTCTTT. Protein sequence: CASSLGGMNTEAFF.

The rearrangement links TRBV4-2 to TRBJ1-2, with D unresolved. The CDR3 extends over 14 amino acids. Germline V gene data show CDR1 as LGHNA and CDR2 as YNFKEQ. The germline V and J ends were trimmed by 0 bases and 11 bases, with 16 bases remaining between them. The DNA for the CDR3 is TGTGCCAGCAGCCAAGAAGGGCCCTCCGGGCGGTACACCTTC. This codes for CASSQEGPSGRYTF.

CDR3: CSLRDRGTYNEQFF. In nucleotides, the CDR3 is TGCAGCCTCCGGGACAGGGGCACCTACAATGAGCAGTTCTTC. The gene calls are TRBV29-1 and TRBJ2-1, with TRBD1 matching 10 bases. CDR1 is SQVTM and CDR2 is ANQGSEA in the germline V gene. The CDR3 contains 14 residues. Trimming removed 8 bases from V and 2 bases from J; junction bases left unmatched: 6.

For this clone: Other DNA sequences within the sample encode an identical CDR3. This sequence joins TRBV7-8 and TRBJ1-2; a possible D gene is TRBD1 (6 bases). There are 14 residues in the CDR3. CDR1 and CDR2 from the germline V gene are SGHVS and FQNEAQ. Trimming cost V 2 bases and J 2 bases, with 9 bases left between them. The chain's CDR3 is CASSLRDTNYGYTF. The CDR3 nucleotides are TGTGCCAGCAGCTTAAGGGACACCAACTATGGCTACACCTTC.

This rearrangement joins TRBV5-1 to TRBJ2-2; weak D call: TRBD2 (5 bases). Trimming cost V 0 bases and J 5 bases, with 17 bases left between them. CDR1 SGHRS and CDR2 YFSETQ come from the germline V gene. The length of the CDR3 is 17 residues. CDR3 in amino acids: CASSLGRASVATGELFF. In nucleotides, the CDR3 is TGCGCCAGCAGCTTGGGGCGAGCATCCGTAGCGACCGGGGAGCTGTTTTTT. Full variable domain (remainder filled in from reference TRBV5-1 and TRBJ2-2): KAGVTQTPRYLIKTRGQQVTLSCSPISGHRSVSWYQQTPGQGLQFLFEYFSETQRNKGNFPGRFSGRQFSNSRSEMNVSTLELGDSALYLCASSLGRASVATGELFFGEGSRLTVL.

The chain carries TRBV7-2 and TRBJ2-7; TRBD1 might be the D (6 bases). CDR1 and CDR2 from the germline V gene are SGHTA and FQGNSA. CDR3 length: 14 residues. Between the trimmed V and J ends, which lost 5 bases and 3 bases, there was a span of 14 bases. CDR3 in amino acids: CASSPQGPLYEQYF. The CDR3 DNA sequence: TGTGCCAGCAGCCCACAGGGCCCCCTCTACGAGCAGTACTTC.

The count of this clone is one. The chain combines TRBV6-5 with TRBJ2-3, with TRBD2 as a possible D gene (6 bases). The ends were cut back, 3 bases at V and 8 bases at J, with 18 bases in the middle. CDR3 size: 15 residues. Per germline, CDR1 MNHEY and CDR2 SVGAGI. The CDR3 is CASSYTSPSWGTQYF. The CDR3, as DNA: TGTGCCAGCAGTTATACTAGCCCCAGTTGGGGTACGCAGTATTTT.

The rearrangement uses TRBV20-1 and TRBJ2-1; D gene unclear. CDR1 DFQATT and CDR2 SNEGSKA come from the germline V gene (reference sequence). Trimming removed 6 bases at V and 8 bases at J, with 8 bases between. The CDR3 sequence is 10 residues long. DNA for the CDR3: TGCAGTGCACTTGAGGATGAGCAGTTCTTC. Protein: CSALEDEQFF.

This clone appeared once. The chain employs TRBV6-6 and TRBJ2-7; possibly TRBD1 or TRBD2 for D (5 bases each). CDR1 is MNHNY, CDR2 SVGAGI, per germline (reference sequence). CDR3 length: 15 residues. Deletions cut 5 bases from V and 2 bases from J, with 16 bases between. The DNA for the CDR3 is TGTGCCAGCAGTCAAAGAGGGACGGTTACCTACGAGCAGTACTTC. Amino acids: CASSQRGTVTYEQYF.